This is a list of T cell receptor beta chains from one sample in a study of chemoradiotherapy in HPV16-positive cancers. Produced via immunoSEQ multiplex PCR; TCRdb's table is partial and in-frame only. The repertoire holds some 35,000 clones, about 92% seen once, with about 3.6% in the top ten. This specimen was blood, taken from a patient who underwent chemoradiotherapy. Receptors originate from a human donor with HPV-associated anogenital cancer. CDR3s include the opening cysteine and the closing phenylalanine or tryptophan. Each record gives: V gene, clone size, J gene, D gene, CDR3 DNA, CDR3 protein. D genes are given only for firm matches. The size field is filled for only some rows; it gives once, few, many or a size class.

v_gene: TRBV27
abundance: -
j_gene: TRBJ1-3
d_gene: TRBD1
CDR3nt: TGTGCCAGCAGTTTATCCGGGACAGGCAAAGGAAACACCATATATTTT
CDR3aa: CASSLSGTGKGNTIYF

v_gene: TRBV30
abundance: -
j_gene: TRBJ1-2
d_gene: -
CDR3nt: TGTGCCTGGAGTGTAAATCCCCTATACGGCTACACCTTC
CDR3aa: CAWSVNPLYGYTF

v_gene: TRBV7-3
abundance: -
j_gene: TRBJ2-1
d_gene: -
CDR3nt: TGTGCCAGCAGTCGTGAAGCAAGGGGTGAGCAGTTCTTC
CDR3aa: CASSREARGEQFF

v_gene: TRBV5-4
abundance: -
j_gene: TRBJ1-1
d_gene: TRBD1
CDR3nt: TGTGCCAGCAGCTGGCCGGGACAGGGAGTGAACACTGAAGCTTTCTTT
CDR3aa: CASSWPGQGVNTEAFF

v_gene: TRBV18
abundance: once
j_gene: TRBJ1-3
d_gene: -
CDR3nt: TGTGCCAGCTCACCGGGGGGCCGAAGACTCTCTGGAAACACCATATATTTT
CDR3aa: CASSPGGRRLSGNTIYF

v_gene: TRBV19
abundance: -
j_gene: TRBJ2-1
d_gene: TRBD1
CDR3nt: TGTGCCAGTAGCCCGACCGGGACAGGAACATACAATGAGCAGTTCTTC
CDR3aa: CASSPTGTGTYNEQFF

v_gene: TRBV4-2
abundance: -
j_gene: TRBJ1-6
d_gene: TRBD1
CDR3nt: TGTGCCAGCAGCCAGGCCGGGACAGGGAATGCGCCCCTCCACTTT
CDR3aa: CASSQAGTGNAPLHF

v_gene: TRBV5-4
abundance: -
j_gene: TRBJ2-7
d_gene: -
CDR3nt: TGTGCCAGCAGACAGGACAGAAACACACTTTTCGAGCAGTACTTC
CDR3aa: CASRQDRNTLFEQYF

v_gene: TRBV2
abundance: -
j_gene: TRBJ1-3
d_gene: -
CDR3nt: TGTGCCAGCAGTGTAGGTGGAAACACCATATATTTT
CDR3aa: CASSVGGNTIYF

v_gene: TRBV10-2
abundance: -
j_gene: TRBJ1-2
d_gene: TRBD1
CDR3nt: TGCGCCAGCAGGACAGGGAATGGCTACACCTTC
CDR3aa: CASRTGNGYTF